The 17 T cell receptor beta chains in this list originate from one sample, sequenced in a study of Ad26.COV2.S vaccination and SARS-CoV-2 variants. Sequencing was performed with immunoSEQ multiplex PCR; in TCRdb, only in-frame clones are kept and a portion is missing. The sample contains more than 400,000 clones, about 92% of which appear only once. The treatment was: some 20 received Ad26.COV2.S at low or high dose, single or two shots; roughly 5 received placebo; per-sample allocation not given. The investigators took samples on day 63 after the first vaccine or placebo injection. The sequencing used peripheral blood, collected in a trial of Ad26.COV2.S vaccine versus placebo. The origin of the receptors is a person aged 18-60 years who received the Ad26.COV2.S COVID-19 vaccine or a placebo.

A word on this clone: This specimen includes other DNA sequences encoding the same CDR3. The V gene is TRBV9, the J gene TRBJ2-1; D possibly corresponds to TRBD2 (6 bases). The V gene's germline CDR1 is SGDLS and CDR2 YYNGEE. The CDR3 is 16 residues long. Trimming left V 0 bases short and J 0 bases short, with 10 bases between. The CDR3: CASSVGGGSSYNEQFF. The CDR3, as DNA: TGTGCCAGCAGCGTAGGAGGAGGGAGCTCCTACAATGAGCAGTTCTTC.

CDR3 protein: CASSALGGQPSGANVLTF. CDR3 DNA sequence: TGTGCCAGCAGCGCCCTCGGCGGACAACCCTCTGGGGCCAACGTCCTGACTTTC. This chain uses TRBV7-3 with TRBJ2-6; TRBD1 might be the D (5 bases). V was trimmed by 5 bases and J by 0 bases, leaving 17 bases between them. There are 18 residues in the CDR3. Germline V gives CDR1 SGHTA, CDR2 FQGTGA.

The genes are TRBV27 and TRBJ2-7; 8 positions match TRBD2. Germline CDR1 is MNHEY and CDR2 is SMNVEV (reference sequence). The CDR3 covers 15 residues. J was trimmed by 3 bases and V by 0 bases; bases with no gene match: 4. DNA of the CDR3: TGTGCCAGCAGTTTATCTAGCGGGATCCTCTACGAGCAGTACTTC. It translates to CASSLSSGILYEQYF.

This clone was detected only once. CDR3 sequence reads: CASSPEGRSYNEQFF. The CDR3, as DNA: TGTGCCAGCAGCCCGGAAGGACGATCCTACAATGAGCAGTTCTTC. The chain combines TRBV14 with TRBJ2-1; no reliable D call. The CDR3 runs to 15 residues. CDR1 and CDR2 (germline): SGHDN, FVKESK. V was cut by 4 bases and J by 1 base, with 11 bases left in between. Complete variable domain (other parts from reference TRBV14 and TRBJ2-1): EAGVTQFPSHSVIEKGQTVTLRCDPISGHDNLYWYRRVMGKEIKFLLHFVKESKQDESGMPNNRFLAERTGGTYSTLKVQPAELEDSGVYFCASSPEGRSYNEQFFGPGTRLTVL.

The sample holds many counts of this clone. This chain connects TRBV7-2 to TRBJ2-7, with unresolved D. CDR1 and CDR2 (germline): SGHTA, FQGNSA. This CDR3 contains 15 residues. Deletions cut 5 bases from V and 3 bases from J, with 17 bases between. CDR3 amino acids: CASSPHYSKHYEQYF. DNA for the CDR3: TGTGCCAGCAGCCCCCACTACAGTAAGCACTACGAGCAGTACTTC. Full variable domain (remainder filled in from reference TRBV7-2 and TRBJ2-7): GAGVSQSPSNKVTEKGKDVELRCDPISGHTALYWYRQSLGQGLEFLIYFQGNSAPDKSGLPSDRFSAERTGGSVSTLTIQRTQQEDSAVYLCASSPHYSKHYEQYFGPGTRLTVT.

J is TRBJ2-3 and V is TRBV7-6; TRBD2 agrees at 8 bases. Trimming at V came to 4 bases and at J to 4 bases, leaving 13 bases not matched to a gene. Germline lookup yields CDR1 SGHVS and CDR2 FNYEAQ. CDR3 size: 17 residues. CDR3 in DNA: TGTGCCAGCAGCTCGTCTGGGAGCGGGAGTCAGGCAGATACGCAGTATTTT. Translation gives CASSSSGSGSQADTQYF.

The chain carries TRBV5-1 and TRBJ2-1; no reliable D call. Looked up from germline, CDR1 is SGHRS and CDR2 is YFSETQ. This CDR3 contains 11 residues. Trimming took 2 bases from V and 10 from J, leaving 7 bases between them. The CDR3 is CASSFSSEQFF. The CDR3 coding sequence is TGCGCCAGCAGCTTCTCCAGCGAGCAGTTCTTC. Filled out from reference TRBV5-1 and TRBJ2-1, the complete variable domain reads KAGVTQTPRYLIKTRGQQVTLSCSPISGHRSVSWYQQTPGQGLQFLFEYFSETQRNKGNFPGRFSGRQFSNSRSEMNVSTLELGDSALYLCASSFSSEQFFGPGTRLTVL.

The chain couples TRBV7-2 to TRBJ2-7, with TRBD2 matching 7 bases. Germline values: CDR1 SGHTA, CDR2 FQGNSA. The length of the CDR3 is 15 residues. With V trimmed by 2 bases and J by 0 bases, 4 bases remained unmatched. The CDR3 loop is CASSLNGRPSYEQYF. The CDR3 DNA is TGTGCCAGCAGCTTAAACGGGAGGCCCTCCTACGAGCAGTACTTC.

The J gene is TRBJ2-1, the V gene TRBV5-4, with 7 bases that match TRBD2. With V trimmed by 5 bases and J by 4 bases, 9 bases remained unmatched. CDR1 and CDR2 from the germline V gene are SGHNT and YYREEE (reference sequence). The CDR3 contains 15 residues. CDR3 sequence reads: CASRSLADSYNEQFF. The DNA for the CDR3 is TGTGCCAGCAGGTCTCTAGCGGATTCTTACAATGAGCAGTTCTTC.

V usage is TRBV14 and J usage is TRBJ2-1, with 8 bases fitting TRBD2. The trim removed 4 bases at V and 10 bases at J, leaving 6 bases unmatched. CDR3 size: 13 residues. The V gene's germline CDR1 is SGHDN and CDR2 FVKESK. The CDR3 coding sequence is TGTGCCAGCAGCCCCGGACTAGCAAGAGAGCAGTTCTTC. The encoded protein is CASSPGLAREQFF. The full variable domain, its missing parts supplied by reference TRBV14 and TRBJ2-1, is EAGVTQFPSHSVIEKGQTVTLRCDPISGHDNLYWYRRVMGKEIKFLLHFVKESKQDESGMPNNRFLAERTGGTYSTLKVQPAELEDSGVYFCASSPGLAREQFFGPGTRLTVL.

This chain links TRBV11-3 with TRBJ2-3; 7 bases fit TRBD2. Germline loops: CDR1 SGHNT, CDR2 YENEEA. J gave up 3 bases and V 5 bases, and 5 bases lay outside the gene matches. This CDR3 has 14 amino acids. The DNA of the CDR3 is TGTGCCAGCAGCGCGGGGGACGAAACAGATACGCAGTATTTT. Translating it yields CASSAGDETDTQYF.

This clone was seen once. This chain links TRBV28 with TRBJ1-1; D gene unclear. Germline V gives CDR1 MDHEN, CDR2 SYDVKM. This CDR3 contains 12 residues. The ends were cut back, 2 bases at V and 5 bases at J, with 6 bases in the middle. CDR3 sequence reads: CASSLLETEAFF. CDR3 nucleotide sequence: TGTGCCAGCAGTTTACTCGAGACTGAAGCTTTCTTT.

The chain joins TRBV7-3 to TRBJ2-2; TRBD2 matches 7 bases. CDR1 is SGHTA, CDR2 FQGTGA, per germline. The J segment lost 0 bases and the V segment lost 3 bases, leaving 1 base of the junction unmatched. The CDR3 totals 15 residues. The CDR3 DNA reads TGTGCCAGCAGCTTGGGAGGGTCGAACACCGGGGAGCTGTTTTTT. It yields the protein CASSLGGSNTGELFF.

This chain joins TRBV7-9 and TRBJ2-2, with TRBD1 matching 7 bases. With 6 bases clipped from V and 0 bases from J, the junction kept 10 bases outside the gene matches. The CDR3 is made up of 17 amino acids. Germline V gene data show CDR1 as SEHNR and CDR2 as FQNEAQ (reference sequence). The CDR3 here is CASRTPVGGANTGELFF. The CDR3 bases are TGTGCCAGCAGGACCCCGGTAGGGGGCGCGAACACCGGGGAGCTGTTTTTT.

Worth noting for this clone: Distinct nucleotide sequences in the sample also encode this CDR3. The chain has TRBV5-1 and TRBJ1-5; D ambiguous. V was clipped by 4 bases and J by 1 base, with 6 bases between them. The CDR3 runs 13 residues. From germline, CDR1 is SGHRS and CDR2 YFSETQ. CDR3 sequence: CASSPDSNQPQHF. The CDR3 coding sequence is TGCGCCAGCAGCCCAGACAGCAATCAGCCCCAGCATTTT.

V usage is TRBV28 and J usage is TRBJ1-1; 10 bases agree with TRBD1. This CDR3 spans 14 amino acids. CDR1 and CDR2 from the germline V gene are MDHEN and SYDVKM. V shed 4 bases, J shed 5 bases, and the junction held 4 bases outside the gene matches. CDR3 residues: CASSYRDRGTEAFF. The DNA for the CDR3 is TGTGCCAGCAGTTACCGGGACAGGGGTACTGAAGCTTTCTTT.

The chain has TRBV12-3 or TRBV12-4 and TRBJ1-3, with D uncertain. V was trimmed by 0 bases and J by 10 bases, leaving 7 bases between them. CDR3 length: 12 amino acids. CDR3 sequence (DNA): TGTGCCAGCAGTTTAGCGGGCAGGACCATATATTTT. Protein product: CASSLAGRTIYF.